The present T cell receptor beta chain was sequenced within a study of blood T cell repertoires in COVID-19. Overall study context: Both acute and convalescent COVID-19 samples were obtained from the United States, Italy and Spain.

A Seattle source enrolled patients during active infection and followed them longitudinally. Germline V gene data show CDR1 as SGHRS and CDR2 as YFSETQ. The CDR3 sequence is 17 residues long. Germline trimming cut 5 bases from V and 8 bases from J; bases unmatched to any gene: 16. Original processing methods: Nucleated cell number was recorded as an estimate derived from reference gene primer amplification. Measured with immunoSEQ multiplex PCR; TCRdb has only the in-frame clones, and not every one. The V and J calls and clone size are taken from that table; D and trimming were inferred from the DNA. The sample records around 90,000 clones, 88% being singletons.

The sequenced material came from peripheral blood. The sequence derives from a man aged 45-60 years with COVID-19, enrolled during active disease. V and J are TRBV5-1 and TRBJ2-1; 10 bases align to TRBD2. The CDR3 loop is CASSRGLGAGGRDEQFF. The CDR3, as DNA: TGCGCCAGCAGTCGCGGATTGGGAGCGGGGGGGCGCGATGAGCAGTTCTTC.